Below, 10 T cell receptor beta chains from the same sample are listed, as sequenced in a study of cytomegalovirus exposure and HLA in healthy donors. It was with 60 Vbeta and 13 Jbeta primers that the PCR ran. TCRdb's copy holds only in-frame clones and misses some; the assay was immunoSEQ multiplex PCR. The sample lists more than 90,000 clones; roughly 78% were seen once. The sample taken for sequencing was PBMCs. These TCRs come from an older woman in good health and CMV-seronegative.

V usage is TRBV6-1 and J usage is TRBJ2-7, with D perhaps TRBD2 (6 bases). The V gene's germline CDR1 is MNHNS and CDR2 SASEGT. V lost 2 bases and J 0 bases, leaving 14 bases between the germline ends. The CDR3 covers 16 residues. The CDR3: CASSEYGGISSYEQYF. DNA for the CDR3: TGTGCCAGCAGTGAATATGGGGGGATAAGCTCCTACGAGCAGTACTTC.

The chain is built from TRBV7-8 and TRBJ2-7, with TRBD2 matching 11 bases. Germline-derived CDR1 and CDR2 are SGHVS and FQNEAQ. The V and J ends lost 1 base and 4 bases, in that order; junction bases with no gene match: 3. The CDR3 spans 15 residues. The CDR3 sequence: CASSLGLAGTYEQYF. The DNA of the CDR3 is TGTGCCAGCAGCTTAGGACTAGCGGGGACATACGAGCAGTACTTC. Filled out from reference TRBV7-8 and TRBJ2-7, the complete variable domain reads GAGVSQSPRYKVAKRGQDVALRCDPISGHVSLFWYQQALGQGPEFLTYFQNEAQLDKSGLPSDRFFAERPEGSVSTLKIQRTQQEDSAVYLCASSLGLAGTYEQYFGPGTRLTVT.

The V and J genes are TRBV5-1 and TRBJ2-2, with a tentative D call TRBD1 (5 bases). The CDR3 spans 16 residues. V lost 0 bases and J 0 bases, leaving 9 bases between the germline ends. The germline V gene has CDR1 SGHRS and CDR2 YFSETQ. This CDR3 reads CASSLAQGTNTGELFF. The CDR3 nucleotides read TGCGCCAGCAGCTTGGCCCAGGGCACGAACACCGGGGAGCTGTTTTTT. Full variable domain (remainder filled in from reference TRBV5-1 and TRBJ2-2): KAGVTQTPRYLIKTRGQQVTLSCSPISGHRSVSWYQQTPGQGLQFLFEYFSETQRNKGNFPGRFSGRQFSNSRSEMNVSTLELGDSALYLCASSLAQGTNTGELFFGEGSRLTVL.

The chain joins TRBV10-3 to TRBJ2-3, with 10 nucleotides matching TRBD1. V shed 0 bases, J shed 0 bases, and the junction held 6 bases outside the gene matches. The CDR3 loop spans 18 amino acids. CDR1 ENHRY and CDR2 SYGVKD come from the germline V gene. CDR3 nucleotides: TGTGCCATCAGTGAGTCCTGGACAGGGGGTCCTAGCACAGATACGCAGTATTTT. It codes for CAISESWTGGPSTDTQYF.

CDR3: CASSPYAGGTGSEQFF. The DNA for the CDR3 is TGTGCCAGCAGTCCCTATGCGGGCGGTACCGGTAGTGAGCAGTTCTTC. The V and J genes are TRBV27 and TRBJ2-1, with D perhaps matching TRBD2 (5 bases). Trimming cost V 5 bases and J 9 bases, with 23 bases left between them. CDR3 length: 16 amino acids. CDR1 is MNHEY and CDR2 is SMNVEV in the germline V gene (reference sequence).

This clone was seen only a few times. The V and J genes are TRBV25-1 and TRBJ1-2; no clear D. This CDR3 has 12 residues. Germline CDR1 reads MGHDK; CDR2 reads SYGVNS. The germline V and J ends were trimmed by 8 bases and 4 bases, with 11 bases remaining between them. CDR3 coding DNA: TGTGCCAGCCGCGGAACCGGCTATGGCTACACCTTC. It codes for CASRGTGYGYTF.

J is TRBJ1-2 and V is TRBV15; a weak D match, TRBD1 (5 bases). Germline values: CDR1 LNHNV, CDR2 YYDKDF (reference sequence). Trimming left V 0 bases short and J 8 bases short, with 13 bases between. The CDR3 sequence is 14 residues long. CDR3 protein: CATSRDLGAQGYTF. CDR3 in DNA: TGTGCCACCAGCAGAGATCTAGGGGCTCAGGGCTACACCTTC.

This chain links TRBV9 with TRBJ2-3; TRBD1 is a possible D gene (6 bases). The length of the CDR3 is 16 residues. The germline gives CDR1 SGDLS, CDR2 YYNGEE. The V and J ends lost 4 bases and 0 bases respectively, with 15 bases between them. The CDR3 spells CASSPDRRTSTDTQYF. CDR3 nucleotide sequence: TGTGCCAGCAGCCCCGACAGGAGAACTAGCACAGATACGCAGTATTTT.

This chain links TRBV6-5 with TRBJ1-1; tentative D call: TRBD1 (5 bases). The CDR3 length is 16 residues. Trimming shortened V by 2 bases and J by 6 bases, and 19 bases separated the two germline ends. Germline CDR1 and CDR2: MNHEY and SVGAGI. The CDR3 loop reads CASSYAWGGPFAEAFF. In DNA form, the CDR3 reads TGTGCCAGCAGTTACGCGTGGGGCGGACCCTTCGCTGAAGCTTTCTTT.

The chain employs TRBV7-9 and TRBJ2-2; D uncertain. CDR3 length: 14 residues. Germline CDR1 SEHNR, CDR2 FQNEAQ (reference sequence). Trimming left V 4 bases short and J 5 bases short, with 11 bases between. The CDR3 sequence is CASSSISRTGELFF. CDR3 coding DNA: TGTGCCAGCAGCTCGATTAGTCGGACCGGGGAGCTGTTTTTT. Full variable domain (rest looked up from reference TRBV7-9 and TRBJ2-2): DTGVSQNPRHKITKRGQNVTFRCDPISEHNRLYWYRQTLGQGPEFLTYFQNEAQLEKSRLLSDRFSAERPKGSFSTLEIQRTEQGDSAMYLCASSSISRTGELFFGEGSRLTVL.